A selection of T cell receptor beta chains follows, all from one sample in a study of identical twins. One entry per CDR3 protein, called by TCRdb with MiXCR from the 5' RACE reads. This table holds about 530,000 distinct CDR3 sequences, approximately 20% found once. Separately, the same data were catalogued under a study of yellow fever vaccine responses in identical twins.

Sequencing input: CD4+ T cells sorted from blood. The receptor source for this set is a woman between 18 and 29 years old in good health. Each CDR3 is given with its conserved first and last residue. Each record gives: V gene, D gene, clone size, J gene, CDR3 protein, CDR3 DNA. The D gene is left open where the match is weak. Clone size is not always given. Where it is, it says once, few, many or a class for expanded clones.

>TRBV12-3/TRBV12-4|TRBD2|few|TRBJ2-3
CASSSPQAGGHTDTQYF
TGTGCCAGCAGTTCTCCCCAGGCGGGGGGACACACAGATACGCAGTATTTT
>TRBV27|TRBD1|.|TRBJ1-6
CASSPSTGYNSPLHF
TGTGCCAGCAGTCCCTCGACAGGGTATAATTCACCCCTCCACTTT
>TRBV10-3|TRBD2|few|TRBJ2-7
CATGTSDSYEQYF
TGTGCCACCGGGACTAGCGACTCCTACGAGCAGTACTTC
>TRBV2|TRBD1|.|TRBJ2-1
CASRGQGGGNEQFF
TGTGCCAGCAGGGGACAGGGGGGGGGCAATGAGCAGTTCTTC
>TRBV6-5|.|few|TRBJ1-1
CASSYRGGMNTEAFF
TGTGCCAGCAGTTATAGAGGAGGGATGAACACTGAAGCTTTCTTT
>TRBV28|TRBD2|.|TRBJ2-2
CASSQVRIAGGPIFGELFF
TGTGCCAGCAGCCAAGTCAGGATAGCGGGAGGGCCTATCTTTGGGGAGCTGTTTTTT
>TRBV5-1|.|.|TRBJ2-5
CASSLTGSLSETQYF
TGCGCCAGCAGCTTGACCGGCTCCCTTTCAGAGACCCAGTACTTC
>TRBV29-1|.|few|TRBJ2-2
CSVGWRLANTGELFF
TGCAGCGTTGGCTGGCGGCTTGCCAACACCGGGGAGCTGTTTTTT
>TRBV5-1|.|many|TRBJ2-2
CASTPLENTGELFF
TGCGCCAGCACCCCTCTAGAGAACACCGGGGAGCTGTTTTTT
>TRBV15|.|.|TRBJ2-1
CATVSPSNNEQFF
TGTGCCACCGTGTCACCGTCTAACAATGAGCAGTTCTTC
>TRBV12-3/TRBV12-4|TRBD2|.|TRBJ2-5
CACSSTGTSGSPLRETQYF
TGTGCCTGCAGTTCTACCGGGACTAGCGGGAGCCCTTTACGAGAGACCCAGTACTTC
>TRBV3-1|TRBD1|.|TRBJ1-4
CASSKGGINEKLFF
TGTGCCAGCAGCAAAGGGGGCATTAATGAAAAACTGTTTTTT
>TRBV5-1|.|.|TRBJ2-5
CASSLRAGAGEETQYF
TGCGCCAGCAGCCTCCGGGCGGGGGCAGGGGAAGAGACCCAGTACTTC
>TRBV15|.|.|TRBJ1-4
CATSSPGGTNEKLFF
TGTGCCACCAGCAGTCCCGGTGGGACTAATGAAAAACTGTTTTTT
>TRBV15|.|.|TRBJ2-7
CATSRDSGFNEQYF
TGTGCCACCAGCAGAGATTCCGGGTTCAACGAGCAGTACTTC
>TRBV12-3/TRBV12-4|.|few|TRBJ1-5
CASRYQGHRNQPQHF
TGTGCCAGCAGATATCAGGGTCATCGCAATCAGCCCCAGCATTTT
>TRBV5-1|.|.|TRBJ2-1
CASSLDGLYEQSF
TGCGCCAGCAGCTTGGATGGACTATATGAGCAGTCCTTC
>TRBV6-1|TRBD1|.|TRBJ2-7
CASSRTGGKYEQYF
TGTGCCAGCAGCCGAACAGGGGGGAAATACGAGCAGTACTTC
>TRBV14|TRBD1|.|TRBJ1-1
CASSPYRGTEAFF
TGTGCCAGCAGCCCCTACAGGGGAACTGAAGCTTTCTTT
>TRBV20-1|TRBD2|.|TRBJ2-1
CSARAVLGAGVNNEQFF
TGCAGTGCTAGAGCGGTTTTGGGTGCGGGAGTAAACAATGAGCAGTTCTTC
>TRBV5-1|.|many|TRBJ2-1
CASSLVASSYNEQFF
TGCGCCAGCAGCTTGGTAGCTAGCTCCTACAATGAGCAGTTCTTC
>TRBV12-3/TRBV12-4|TRBD2|few|TRBJ2-1
CASSLVLAGDRNEQFF
TGTGCCAGCAGTTTAGTGCTGGCGGGAGATCGCAATGAGCAGTTCTTC
>TRBV2|TRBD1|.|TRBJ2-1
CASSRDRGSNNEQFF
TGTGCCAGCAGTCGTGACAGGGGGTCCAACAATGAGCAGTTCTTC
>TRBV7-2|.|.|TRBJ2-7
CASSLVGETYEQYF
TGTGCCAGCAGCTTAGTTGGGGAAACCTACGAGCAGTACTTC
>TRBV7-2|TRBD1|.|TRBJ1-5
CASSHGTGGQPQHF
TGTGCCAGCAGCCACGGGACAGGGGGTCAGCCCCAGCATTTT
>TRBV29-1|TRBD1|.|TRBJ2-2
CSVEGRTGTNTGELFF
TGCAGCGTTGAAGGGAGGACAGGGACGAACACCGGGGAGCTGTTTTTT
>TRBV27|.|few|TRBJ2-1
CASSLRDTHNEQFF
TGTGCCAGCAGTTTAAGGGACACACACAATGAGCAGTTCTTC
>TRBV10-3|.|many|TRBJ2-2
CAITEGGRAGELFF
TGTGCCATCACCGAAGGAGGGAGAGCCGGGGAGCTGTTTTTT
>TRBV3-1|TRBD2|.|TRBJ2-5
CASSQGTGAGVETQYF
TGTGCCAGCAGCCAAGGAACCGGGGCGGGAGTGGAGACCCAGTACTTC
>TRBV5-1|TRBD1|few|TRBJ1-1
CASSLSGQANTEAFF
TGCGCCAGCAGCTTGAGCGGACAGGCAAACACTGAAGCTTTCTTT
>TRBV20-1|.|.|TRBJ2-1
CSARGIYPRGFF
TGCAGTGCTAGAGGGATCTACCCAAGGGGGTTCTTC
>TRBV28|.|.|TRBJ2-1
CASSLGKRIEQFF
TGTGCCAGCAGTTTGGGAAAGCGCATTGAGCAGTTCTTC
>TRBV29-1|TRBD1|.|TRBJ2-3
CSVYDRGRTDTQYF
TGCAGCGTCTACGACAGGGGACGAACAGATACGCAGTATTTT
>TRBV6-5|.|once|TRBJ1-2
CASSYAEGYGYTF
TGTGCCAGCAGTTACGCGGAAGGCTATGGCTACACCTTC
>TRBV28|TRBD2|few|TRBJ2-7
CASSLLAGGHYEQYF
TGTGCCAGCAGTTTATTAGCGGGAGGGCACTACGAGCAGTACTTC
>TRBV28|.|.|TRBJ1-2
CASSPSPGSGYTF
TGTGCCAGCAGTCCGAGCCCGGGGAGTGGCTACACCTTC
>TRBV20-1|.|.|TRBJ2-1
CSAPGTNVSEQFF
TGCAGTGCTCCCGGGACCAACGTCAGCGAGCAGTTCTTC
>TRBV9|.|.|TRBJ2-7
CASSVNPSLSYEQYF
TGTGCCAGCAGCGTAAACCCTTCTCTTTCCTACGAGCAGTACTTC
>TRBV6-5|.|.|TRBJ1-2
CASSYSQSRGSGYTF
TGTGCCAGCAGTTACTCACAGAGTCGAGGGTCGGGCTACACCTTC
>TRBV12-3/TRBV12-4|.|.|TRBJ1-1
CASSFFQVGAEAFF
TGTGCCAGCAGTTTTTTCCAGGTGGGAGCTGAAGCTTTCTTT
>TRBV2|.|few|TRBJ1-5
CASNTGNQPQHF
TGTGCCAGCAATACAGGGAATCAGCCCCAGCATTTT
>TRBV5-6|.|few|TRBJ2-7
CASSLELFGGPYEQYF
TGTGCCAGCAGCTTGGAGCTATTCGGTGGCCCCTACGAGCAGTACTTC
>TRBV12-3/TRBV12-4|.|many|TRBJ2-7
CASSLGGGNYEQYF
TGTGCCAGCAGTTTAGGGGGCGGCAACTACGAGCAGTACTTC
>TRBV5-1|TRBD1|.|TRBJ2-3
CASRWDRATDTQYF
TGCGCCAGCAGGTGGGACAGGGCCACAGATACGCAGTATTTT
>TRBV20-1|TRBD1|.|TRBJ2-1
CSARTGGRNEQFF
TGCAGTGCTAGGACAGGGGGAAGAAATGAGCAGTTCTTC
>TRBV12-3/TRBV12-4|.|.|TRBJ2-2
CASRGTPRGELFF
TGTGCCAGCAGGGGGACACCACGGGGAGAGCTGTTTTTT
>TRBV10-3|.|many|TRBJ1-5
CAISESHSNQPQHF
TGTGCCATCAGTGAGTCCCACAGCAATCAGCCCCAGCATTTT
>TRBV5-1|.|few|TRBJ2-2
CASSFGANTGELFF
TGCGCCAGCAGCTTCGGCGCGAACACCGGGGAGCTGTTTTTT
>TRBV12-3/TRBV12-4|TRBD2|.|TRBJ2-1
CASSFHPSGRTWANEQFF
TGTGCCAGCAGTTTTCATCCTAGCGGGAGGACCTGGGCCAATGAGCAGTTCTTC
>TRBV7-9|TRBD2|.|TRBJ2-3
CAGTGTSGATDTQYF
TGTGCCGGAACAGGGACTAGCGGGGCCACAGATACGCAGTATTTT
>TRBV29-1|TRBD1|.|TRBJ1-5
CSVKTGGSGNQPQHF
TGCAGCGTTAAAACAGGGGGCTCTGGCAATCAGCCCCAGCATTTT
>TRBV12-3/TRBV12-4|.|few|TRBJ1-6
CASSLIGNDSPLHF
TGTGCCAGCAGTTTGATCGGGAATGATTCACCCCTCCACTTT
>TRBV11-2|TRBD1|.|TRBJ1-6
CASSLGRQGAVSYNSPLHF
TGTGCCAGCAGCTTAGGAAGACAGGGGGCTGTATCCTATAATTCACCCCTCCACTTT
>TRBV7-2|TRBD2|few|TRBJ2-1
CASNQGGTSGSNEQFF
TGTGCCAGCAACCAGGGTGGGACTAGCGGTTCCAATGAGCAGTTCTTC
>TRBV20-1|.|few|TRBJ1-4
CSASISNEKLFF
TGCAGTGCTAGTATCTCTAATGAAAAACTGTTTTTT
>TRBV5-1|.|many|TRBJ1-1
CASSPRTGKDTEAFF
TGCGCCAGCAGCCCAAGGACTGGGAAGGACACTGAAGCTTTCTTT
>TRBV6-2/TRBV6-3|.|few|TRBJ2-1
CASRGRRSSTISVPPYNEQFF
TGTGCCAGCAGGGGCCGACGGAGCTCGACCATCTCCGTTCCCCCATACAATGAGCAGTTCTTC
>TRBV19|TRBD1|.|TRBJ2-7
CASSLAGGWEEQYF
TGTGCCAGTAGTCTGGCAGGGGGATGGGAAGAGCAGTACTTC